This record concerns one TCR beta chain sequence. These data belong to a study of blood T cell repertoires in COVID-19. Here immunoSEQ multiplex PCR was the method, and the copy in TCRdb shows in-frame clones only, minus some. Of 55,000 or so clones in the sample, 79% were seen once. This CDR3 is built from 14 residues. Trimming took 6 bases from V and 0 from J, leaving 11 bases between them. Germline V gives CDR1 MGHRA, CDR2 YSYEKL. What was sequenced was peripheral blood. The J gene is TRBJ2-5, the V gene TRBV4-1, with D possibly matching TRBD2 (5 bases). This TCR was recovered from a man in his 60s with acute or convalescent COVID-19. The CDR3 bases are TGCGCCAGCAGGCGAGGGCCGGACCAAGAGACCCAGTACTTC. Translated, it gives CASRRGPDQETQYF.